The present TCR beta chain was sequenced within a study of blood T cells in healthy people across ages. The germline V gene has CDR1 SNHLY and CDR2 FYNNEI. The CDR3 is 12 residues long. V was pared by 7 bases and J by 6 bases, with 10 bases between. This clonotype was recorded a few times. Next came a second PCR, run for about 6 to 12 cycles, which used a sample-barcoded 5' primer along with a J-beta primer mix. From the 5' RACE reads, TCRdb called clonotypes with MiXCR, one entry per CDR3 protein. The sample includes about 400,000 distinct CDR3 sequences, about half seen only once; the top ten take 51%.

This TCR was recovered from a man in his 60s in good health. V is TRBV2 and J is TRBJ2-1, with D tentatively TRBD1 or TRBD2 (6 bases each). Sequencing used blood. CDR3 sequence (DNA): TGTGCCAGCACTGGAGGGGGCAATGAGCAGTTCTTC. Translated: CASTGGGNEQFF.